This T cell receptor beta chain was obtained from a study of cytomegalovirus exposure and HLA in healthy donors. Whole-study context: An analysis done earlier identified 117 million unique TCR beta sequences from approximately 170 million T cells.

This clone was counted only a few times. Germline CDR1 and CDR2: SGHVS and FNYEAQ. The CDR3 totals 16 residues. Losses at the gene ends were 3 bases for V and 2 bases for J; bases not matched to a gene: 8. The PCR used 60 Vbeta and 13 Jbeta primers. Assay used: immunoSEQ multiplex PCR; TCRdb lists only in-frame clones, some missing. The table includes roughly 150,000 clones, around 73% detected once. The chain uses TRBV7-6 and TRBJ2-3; 7 bases are shared with TRBD2. Sequencing was carried out using PBMCs. This clonotype originated in a woman under 30 in good health and CMV-seropositive. CDR3 in amino acids: CASSFITSEITDTQYF. In nucleotides, the CDR3 is TGTGCCAGCAGCTTTATTACTAGCGAGATCACAGATACGCAGTATTTT.